The rows below give T cell receptor beta chains drawn from one sample of a study of early T cells in non-severe SARS-CoV-2 infection. Via MiXCR, TCRdb re-called the 5' RACE reads, giving one row per CDR3 protein. The sample carries roughly 20,000 distinct CDR3 sequences, 4% recorded once. The sequencing sample was made of whole blood. The receptors stem from an adult who was a healthcare worker with PCR-confirmed SARS-CoV-2 infection or an uninfected control (not recorded which). Each CDR3 is given with its conserved first and last residue. The D gene is left open where the match is weak. Some rows have no size entry. The others give once, few or many, or a class for an expanded clone.

d_gene	j_gene	abundance	v_gene	CDR3aa	CDR3nt
TRBD2	TRBJ2-1	many	TRBV4-1	CASSQDSGGASNEQFF	TGCGCCAGCAGCCAAGATAGCGGGGGGGCCAGCAATGAGCAGTTCTTC
TRBD2	TRBJ2-5	NA	TRBV9	CASSVEGTSTGTQYF	TGTGCCAGCAGCGTAGAGGGGACTAGCACTGGGACCCAGTACTTC
NA	TRBJ2-3	many	TRBV5-5	CASSWASATDTQYF	TGTGCCAGCAGCTGGGCTAGCGCCACAGATACGCAGTATTTT
NA	TRBJ2-3	many	TRBV11-2	CASSAGAGAPGTQYF	TGTGCCAGCAGCGCCGGAGCGGGTGCCCCGGGTACGCAGTATTTT
NA	TRBJ2-7	many	TRBV7-6	CASSLRGGISYEQYF	TGTGCCAGCAGCTTGAGAGGGGGTATCTCCTACGAGCAGTACTTC
TRBD2	TRBJ2-3	many	TRBV7-2	CASSVSGGQGDTQYF	TGTGCCAGCAGCGTTAGCGGGGGGCAGGGGGATACGCAGTATTTT
NA	TRBJ1-2	medium-sized	TRBV18	CASSPNIGEAYGYTF	TGTGCCAGCTCACCTAATATAGGGGAAGCCTATGGCTACACCTTC
NA	TRBJ1-6	few	TRBV4-1	CASSQYRDNSPLHF	TGCGCCAGCAGCCAATATAGGGATAATTCACCCCTCCACTTT
NA	TRBJ1-2	medium-sized	TRBV2	CASSEVGGYGYTF	TGTGCCAGCAGTGAAGTGGGGGGCTATGGCTACACCTTC
NA	TRBJ2-3	many	TRBV5-1	CASSPPGSSTDTQYF	TGCGCCAGCAGCCCTCCGGGATCCAGCACAGATACGCAGTATTTT
TRBD1	TRBJ2-2	many	TRBV20-1	CSATRDRRNTGELFF	TGCAGTGCAACCCGGGACAGGCGGAACACCGGGGAGCTGTTTTTT
TRBD1	TRBJ2-5	many	TRBV12-5	CASGLGTGGQETQYF	TGTGCTAGTGGTTTGGGTACAGGGGGTCAAGAGACCCAGTACTTC
NA	TRBJ2-1	many	TRBV5-1	CASSPPSNEQFF	TGCGCCAGCAGCCCACCAAGCAATGAGCAGTTCTTC
NA	TRBJ2-1	many	TRBV24-1	CATSDPGPHNEQFF	TGTGCCACCAGTGATCCGGGACCCCACAATGAGCAGTTCTTC
TRBD1	TRBJ2-2	few	TRBV10-1	CASSDYSKGQGELPSTGELFF	TGCGCCAGCAGTGACTATTCTAAGGGACAGGGCGAACTTCCCAGCACCGGGGAGCTGTTTTTT
NA	TRBJ1-1	medium-sized	TRBV21-1	CASSKAARRILNTEAFF	TGTGCCAGCAGCAAAGCGGCTCGCAGGATTCTGAACACTGAAGCTTTCTTT
TRBD2	TRBJ2-1	few	TRBV5-1	CASSSLAGEDEQFF	TGCGCCAGCAGCTCACTAGCGGGGGAAGATGAGCAGTTCTTC
TRBD1	TRBJ1-6	NA	TRBV5-1	CASSFGTDNSPLHF	TGCGCCAGCAGCTTTGGGACAGATAATTCACCCCTCCACTTT